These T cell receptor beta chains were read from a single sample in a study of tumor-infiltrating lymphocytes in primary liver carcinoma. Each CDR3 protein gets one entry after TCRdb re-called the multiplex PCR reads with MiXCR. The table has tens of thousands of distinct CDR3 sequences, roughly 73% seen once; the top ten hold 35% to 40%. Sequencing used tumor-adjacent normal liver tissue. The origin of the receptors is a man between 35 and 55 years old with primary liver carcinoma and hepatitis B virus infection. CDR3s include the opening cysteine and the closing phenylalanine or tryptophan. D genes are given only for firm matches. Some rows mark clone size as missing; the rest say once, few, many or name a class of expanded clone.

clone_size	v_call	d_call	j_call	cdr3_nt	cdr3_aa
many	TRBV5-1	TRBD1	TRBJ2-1	TGCGCCAGCAGCTTGAAGGGACAGGGGGCGCGCACCTACAATGAGCAGTTCTTC	CASSLKGQGARTYNEQFF
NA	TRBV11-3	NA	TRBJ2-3	TGTGGCAACAGCTTCTTATCTGGGGATACACAGTATTTT	CGNSFLSGDTQYF
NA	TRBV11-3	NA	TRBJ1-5	TGTGCCAGTAGCTTATATCTGGGGGTGGTTCAGCCCCAGCATTTT	CASSLYLGVVQPQHF
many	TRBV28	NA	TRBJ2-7	TGTGCCAGCACCCGTCCCCCGGGATACGAGCAGTACTTC	CASTRPPGYEQYF
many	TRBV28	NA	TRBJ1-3	TGTGCCAGCAGCCCTTTGACAGGAACTGGAAACACCATATATTTT	CASSPLTGTGNTIYF
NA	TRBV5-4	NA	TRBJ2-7	TGTGCCACCGGAAGCCGGGACGGCTCCTACGTGCAGCACTTC	CATGSRDGSYVQHF
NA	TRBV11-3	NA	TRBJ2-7	TGTCCCAACAGCTTCGGGGTTTTGTGCGAGCAGTACTTC	CPNSFGVLCEQYF
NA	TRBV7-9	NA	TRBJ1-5	TGTGTCAGCAGCTTAGCTGATGCGCCCCAGCATTTT	CVSSLADAPQHF
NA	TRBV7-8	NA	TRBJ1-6	TGTGCCAGCATCCTATCACAGGGTAGTAATCCACCCCTCCACTTT	CASILSQGSNPPLHF
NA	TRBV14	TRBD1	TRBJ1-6	TGTGCCAACAGCGGACAGGGTCAATCACCCCTCCACTTT	CANSGQGQSPLHF
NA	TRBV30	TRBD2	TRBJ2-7	TGTGCCTGGAAGGGCCTGGGCGGGAGGACCCCCTACGGGCAGTACTTC	CAWKGLGGRTPYGQYF
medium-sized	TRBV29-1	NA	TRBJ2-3	TGCAGCGTTCGGGATCCTAGCACAGATACGCAGTATTTT	CSVRDPSTDTQYF
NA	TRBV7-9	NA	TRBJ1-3	TGTGCCAGCAGCCCATCCTCCGGTGTGAGTGGAAACACCATATATTTT	CASSPSSGVSGNTIYF
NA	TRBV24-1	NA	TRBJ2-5	TGTGCCACCAGTGATTGGAAGGGCAGGCAAGAGACCCAGTACTTC	CATSDWKGRQETQYF
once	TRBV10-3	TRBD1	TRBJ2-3	TGTGCCATGCAGCGATCTGGACAGGGGCGAAGCACAGATATGCAGTATTTT	CAMQRSGQGRSTDMQYF
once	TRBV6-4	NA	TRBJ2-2	TGTGTTAGCAGTGCGGAAGGGTCAGGGGAGCTGTTTTTT	CVSSAEGSGELFF
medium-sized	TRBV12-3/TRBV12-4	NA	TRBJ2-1	TGTGCCAGCACCAGGGGAGACTACGAGCAGTTCTTC	CASTRGDYEQFF
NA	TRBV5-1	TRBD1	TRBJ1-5	TGCGCCAGCAGCCTTGACAGGGAAAATCAGCTCCAGCATTTT	CASSLDRENQLQHF
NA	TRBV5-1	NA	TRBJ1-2	TGCGCCAGCAACTTGGCCGGAGGTGGGGACTATGGCTACACCTTC	CASNLAGGGDYGYTF
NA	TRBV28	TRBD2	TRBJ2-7	TGTGCCAGTTGTTTATGGAGGGAGGGCACCTACGAGCAGTACTTC	CASCLWREGTYEQYF
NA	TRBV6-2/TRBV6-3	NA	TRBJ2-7	TGTGCCAGCACTCAGGAGGGGCTAGCGAACTACGAGCAGCATTTC	CASTQEGLANYEQHF
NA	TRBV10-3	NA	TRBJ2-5	TGTGCCACCGAATCCGGGAATTCGACAGGAAAAGAGACCCAGTACTTC	CATESGNSTGKETQYF
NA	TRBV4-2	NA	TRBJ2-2	TGTGCCAGCAGCCCGGAACGTTCCACGGAGCTGTTTTTT	CASSPERSTELFF
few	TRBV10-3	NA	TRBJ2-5	TGTCCCATCAGCGTCTTTGGACATGGGAACCAAGAGACCCAGTACTTC	CPISVFGHGNQETQYF